The 14 T cell receptor beta chains presented below share a single source sample, sequenced in a study of HIV-infected patients and healthy controls. Alpha and beta constant-region primers primed reverse transcription of approximately 500 ng RNA. Alpha and beta chain libraries were made separately by chain-specific third strand synthesis with multiplexing indices. TCRdb recomputed calls from the 5' RACE reads with MiXCR, one row per CDR3 protein. The sample contains about 18,000 distinct CDR3 sequences, approximately 12% of which appear only once. The repertoire came from unfractionated whole blood and reflected all unsorted peripheral T cells. The sequencing input was blood. The receptor set was obtained from an adult in good health.

This clonotype showed up many times. V is TRBV6-1 and J is TRBJ1-2, with TRBD1 identical over 7 bases. Per germline, CDR1 MNHNS and CDR2 SASEGT. V was pared by 4 bases and J by 6 bases, with 11 bases of the junction left unmatched. CDR3 size: 15 residues. The CDR3 coding sequence is TGTGCCAGCAGTGGACAGGGCCATGCCGGCGATGGCTACACCTTC. Residues: CASSGQGHAGDGYTF.

This clonotype was counted many times. V gene TRBV2 combines with J gene TRBJ1-4, with 8 bases matching TRBD1. CDR3 size: 12 residues. V lost 10 bases and J lost 7; bases outside the gene matches: 5. CDR1 is SNHLY and CDR2 is FYNNEI in the germline V gene. CDR3 bases: TGTGCCACGCAGGGGGCCGGTGAAAAACTGTTTTTT. It specifies CATQGAGEKLFF.

This clonotype is judged medium-sized (0.01 to 0.1%). The chain has TRBV12-3 or TRBV12-4 and TRBJ1-2; D call uncertain. The CDR3 length is 12 residues. V was cut by 6 bases and J by 4 bases, with 9 bases left in between. The CDR3 coding sequence is TGTGCCAGCAGGTGGATAGGCTATGGCTACACCTTC. Amino acid sequence: CASRWIGYGYTF.

The V call is TRBV5-1, the J call TRBJ2-1; D is undetermined. CDR3 length: 14 amino acids. CDR1 and CDR2 (germline): SGHRS, YFSETQ. The V end was cut by 0 bases, the J end by 6 bases, with 10 bases between. DNA of the CDR3: TGCGCCAGCAGCTTGGGTAGCCGGATCAATGAGCAGTTCTTC. As protein: CASSLGSRINEQFF.

This clonotype was detected many times. The chain carries TRBV3-1 and TRBJ1-1, with TRBD1 matching 7 bases. The CDR3 loop spans 15 amino acids. The V and J ends lost 4 bases and 5 bases, in that order; junction bases with no gene match: 10. Looked up from germline, CDR1 is LGHDT and CDR2 is YNNKEL (reference sequence). The CDR3 is CASSLGGWAGTEAFF. The CDR3 coding sequence is TGTGCCAGCAGCCTAGGGGGCTGGGCGGGGACTGAAGCTTTCTTT.

This clonotype was recorded many times. The rearrangement joins TRBV12-3 or TRBV12-4 to TRBJ1-1; 7 positions match TRBD1. This CDR3 region has 14 residues. V was clipped by 5 bases and J by 4 bases; unmatched bases: 7. The DNA for the CDR3 is TGTGCCAGCAGTGTAACAGGGGTGGGCACTGAAGCTTTCTTT. Translation: CASSVTGVGTEAFF.

This clonotype was recorded at least ten times. The genes are TRBV30 and TRBJ1-1, with D unresolved. The CDR3 spans 13 residues. V lost 0 bases, J lost 8 bases, and 13 bases lay in between. CDR1 and CDR2 (germline): GTSNPN, SVGIG (reference sequence). The CDR3 region has the DNA TGTGCCTGGAGTGTACGTCGGGCAGCGGAAGCTTTCTTT. Translated, it gives CAWSVRRAAEAFF.

By share of the sample, this clonotype is medium-sized. The chain joins TRBV4-2 to TRBJ2-1; TRBD2 is a possible D gene (7 bases). From germline, CDR1 is LGHNA and CDR2 YNFKEQ. The CDR3 extends over 16 amino acids. Trimming pared 0 bases from V and 5 bases from J, leaving 14 bases between. The CDR3 bases are TGTGCCAGCAGCCAAGATTTTGGGGGGGCTGACAATGAGCAGTTCTTC. As protein: CASSQDFGGADNEQFF.

This clonotype is medium-sized (0.01 to 0.1%). The CDR3: CAWTMQNEQFF. The CDR3 nucleotides are TGTGCCTGGACTATGCAGAATGAGCAGTTCTTC. This rearrangement joins TRBV30 to TRBJ2-1; D not resolved. Germline CDR1 reads GTSNPN; CDR2 reads SVGIG (reference sequence). The CDR3 contains 11 residues. V lost 4 bases and J lost 7, with 8 bases in between. Full variable domain (rest looked up from reference TRBV30 and TRBJ2-1): SQTIHQWPATLVQPVGSPLSLECTVEGTSNPNLYWYRQAAGRGLQLLFYSVGIGQISSEVPQNLSASRPQDRQFILSSKKLLLSDSGFYLCAWTMQNEQFFGPGTRLTVL.

The chain carries TRBV9 and TRBJ2-2; 8 bases are shared with TRBD2. From germline, CDR1 is SGDLS and CDR2 YYNGEE. V lost 4 bases, J lost 7 bases, and 9 bases stayed unmatched. The CDR3 spans 15 residues. CDR3 DNA sequence: TGTGCCAGCAGCCGGTCAGCGGGGGTGAACGGGGAGCTGTTTTTT. Its translation is CASSRSAGVNGELFF.

This clonotype has at least ten counts. V gene TRBV29-1 combines with J gene TRBJ1-1; possible D gene TRBD1, 5 bases. This CDR3 contains 12 residues. From germline, CDR1 is SQVTM and CDR2 ANQGSEA. V was trimmed by 7 bases and J by 3 bases, leaving 12 bases between them. The CDR3 here is CSARQSYTEAFF. CDR3 in DNA: TGCAGCGCCAGACAGTCTTACACTGAAGCTTTCTTT.

This clonotype was seen only a few times. The rearrangement uses TRBV5-5 and TRBJ2-3; no definite D call. Germline assignment: CDR1 SGHKS and CDR2 YYEKEE (reference sequence). The CDR3 is made up of 16 amino acids. The V and J ends lost 0 bases and 0 bases respectively, with 11 bases between them. CDR3 amino acids: CASSLAGSGSTDTQYF. The CDR3 DNA sequence: TGTGCCAGCAGCTTGGCTGGTAGTGGAAGCACAGATACGCAGTATTTT.

By frequency in the sample, this clonotype is medium-sized. This sequence joins TRBV5-1 and TRBJ2-5; 7 bases line up with TRBD2. Germline CDR1 is SGHRS and CDR2 is YFSETQ. This CDR3 has 16 residues. J lost 4 bases, V lost 4 bases, and 13 bases had no gene match. CDR3 bases: TGCGCCAGCAGCAGATCGGGGGACCCGGGGGGAGAGACCCAGTACTTC. It is translated as CASSRSGDPGGETQYF.

The genes are TRBV6-5 and TRBJ1-2; maybe TRBD1 (6 bases). The length of the CDR3 is 14 residues. Trimming cost V 4 bases and J 6 bases, with 15 bases left between them. Germline CDR1 and CDR2: MNHEY and SVGAGI. CDR3 loop: CASSFEDSLDGYTF. Here the CDR3 DNA reads TGTGCCAGCAGTTTTGAGGACAGTTTGGATGGCTACACCTTC.